This TCR beta chain was recorded in a study of CD8 T cells in Susac syndrome. Findings of the study overall: The study recognized that the number of individuals in its TCR sequencing and HLA analysis was relatively small.

The CDR3 totals 16 residues. Germline-derived CDR1 and CDR2 are SGDLS and YYNGEE. V lost 3 bases, J lost 5 bases, and 7 bases stayed unmatched. cDNA came from roughly 0.53 to 1 ug RNA primed by random hexamers. Each CDR3 protein is one row after TCRdb ran MiXCR on the immunoSEQ multiplex PCR reads. Among approximately 190,000 distinct CDR3 sequences, around 95% were seen once, and the ten largest hold 0.098%. On this clonotype itself: Its antigen is currently unknown.

Sequencing used CD4+ T cells from PBMCs. The sequence derives from a human donor with Susac syndrome. The rearrangement uses TRBV9 and TRBJ2-2; 10 bases line up with TRBD1. DNA of the CDR3: TGTGCCAGCAGCGCAACCGGGACAGGGGTTACCGGGGAGCTGTTTTTT. Protein sequence: CASSATGTGVTGELFF.